A single sample gave rise to the 30 T cell receptor beta chains below, sequenced in a study of cytomegalovirus exposure and HLA in healthy donors. Primers included in the PCR were 60 Vbeta and 13 Jbeta primers. Sequencing used immunoSEQ multiplex PCR; TCRdb keeps in-frame clones, though not all of them. Of around 200,000 clones listed, around 81% were seen once; the top ten hold 2% to 2.5%. Sequenced material: PBMCs. The receptors shown here come from a woman aged 25 to 39 in good health and CMV-seropositive.

The V and J genes are TRBV27 and TRBJ1-3, with D maybe TRBD1 (5 bases). Germline lookup yields CDR1 MNHEY and CDR2 SMNVEV (reference sequence). The CDR3 extends over 15 amino acids. V was cut by 5 bases and J by 2 bases, with 13 bases left in between. The CDR3: CASSPLKGAGNTIYF. For the CDR3, the DNA is TGTGCCAGCAGTCCCCTAAAAGGGGCTGGAAACACCATATATTTT.

V gene TRBV18 combines with J gene TRBJ1-4; no reliable D call. V shed 4 bases and J shed 0 bases, with 6 bases lying between them. From germline, CDR1 is KGHSH and CDR2 LQKENI. The CDR3 spans 14 residues. The CDR3 DNA reads TGTGCCAGCTCACTAGAGTCAACTAATGAAAAACTGTTTTTT. It codes for CASSLESTNEKLFF.

With respect to this clone: Within the sample, other DNA sequences also encode this same CDR3. The chain couples TRBV5-1 to TRBJ2-3; 7 nucleotides match TRBD2. J lost 3 bases, V lost 0 bases, and 7 bases had no gene match. Germline V CDR1 and CDR2: SGHRS, YFSETQ. This CDR3 has 16 residues. The CDR3 spells CASSLVLGGSTDTQYF. Here the CDR3 DNA reads TGCGCCAGCAGCTTGGTGCTGGGCGGGAGTACAGATACGCAGTATTTT.

This chain uses TRBV2 with TRBJ1-5; D ambiguous. The germline CDR1 and CDR2 sequences are SNHLY and FYNNEI. This CDR3 has 13 residues. V shed 10 bases and J shed 1 base, with 11 bases lying between them. CDR3 loop: CAITTWSNQPQHF. The CDR3 bases are TGTGCCATCACAACGTGGAGCAATCAGCCCCAGCATTTT.

The chain combines TRBV27 with TRBJ1-2; no firm D call. CDR3 length equals 13 residues. V shed 0 bases and J shed 5 bases, with 7 bases lying between them. CDR1 and CDR2 (germline): MNHEY, SMNVEV (reference sequence). The CDR3 region is CASSLSIGYGYTF. CDR3 DNA: TGTGCCAGCAGTTTATCGATCGGTTATGGCTACACCTTC.

The V call is TRBV18, the J call TRBJ2-1; 8 positions match TRBD2. V lost 2 bases and J lost 7; bases outside the gene matches: 7. Germline-derived CDR1 and CDR2 are KGHSH and LQKENI. This CDR3 has 15 residues. The CDR3, as DNA: TGTGCCAGCTCACCAGGGTTGGCTAGCGGGAATGAGCAGTTCTTC. As protein: CASSPGLASGNEQFF.

The V call is TRBV9, the J call TRBJ2-1, with D perhaps matching TRBD2 (6 bases). Trimming removed 0 bases at V and 2 bases at J, with 12 bases between. CDR1 is SGDLS and CDR2 is YYNGEE in the germline V gene. This CDR3 spans 16 amino acids. The CDR3 nucleotides read TGTGCCAGCAGCGTAGGGAGGACGGGAGCCTACAATGAGCAGTTCTTC. As protein: CASSVGRTGAYNEQFF.

This rearrangement joins TRBV25-1 to TRBJ1-5; possibly TRBD1 for D (5 bases). The CDR3 contains 13 residues. CDR1 is MGHDK and CDR2 is SYGVNS in the germline V gene. V was pared by 2 bases and J by 6 bases, with 8 bases between. DNA of the CDR3: TGTGCCAGCAGTGAACAGGGCGGTCAGCCCCAGCATTTT. Amino acids: CASSEQGGQPQHF.

Note on this clone: This sample includes further DNA sequences coding for the same CDR3. The chain couples TRBV7-9 to TRBJ1-6, with 7 bases aligning to TRBD1. Looked up from germline, CDR1 is SEHNR and CDR2 is FQNEAQ (reference sequence). There are 14 residues in the CDR3. The V gene end was trimmed by 5 bases and the J gene end by 7 bases; junction bases not matched to a gene: 5. The CDR3 here is CASSPGQSNSPLHF. CDR3 in DNA: TGTGCCAGCAGCCCGGGACAGTCCAATTCACCCCTCCACTTT.

This clone was observed a handful of times. The V call is TRBV4-3, the J call TRBJ1-4, with D perhaps TRBD1 (5 bases). This CDR3 comprises 16 residues. Trimming cost V 4 bases and J 4 bases, with 16 bases left between them. Germline CDR1 is LGHNA and CDR2 is YSLEER. CDR3 in amino acids: CASSLGGARSNEKLFF. In DNA form, the CDR3 reads TGCGCCAGCAGCCTCGGAGGGGCCAGGAGTAATGAAAAACTGTTTTTT.

This chain uses TRBV7-2 with TRBJ1-2; D is possibly TRBD1 (5 bases). V lost 5 bases and J 8 bases, leaving 15 bases between the germline ends. CDR3 length: 13 amino acids. Germline V lookup: CDR1 SGHTA, CDR2 FQGNSA. CDR3: CASSPGGAGGYTF. As DNA, the CDR3 is TGTGCCAGCAGCCCGGGCGGGGCGGGGGGCTACACCTTC.

The CDR3 DNA follows: TGTGCCAGCAGTTACTCATTTCAAGCCTCCTATGGCTACACCTTC. Translated, it gives CASSYSFQASYGYTF. V gene TRBV6-5 combines with J gene TRBJ1-2; D remains unclear. V gave up 0 bases and J gave up 4 bases, with 12 bases separating them. The CDR3 runs to 15 residues. The germline CDR1 and CDR2 sequences are MNHEY and SVGAGI.

The chain carries TRBV30 and TRBJ2-2; 11 bases align to TRBD2. V was pared by 4 bases and J by 6 bases, with 7 bases of the junction left unmatched. Germline CDR1 and CDR2: GTSNPN and SVGIG (reference sequence). The CDR3 has 15 residues. CDR3 loop: CAWISASGGPGELFF. DNA for the CDR3: TGTGCCTGGATCTCTGCTAGCGGGGGGCCCGGGGAGCTGTTTTTT.

This clone was seen only a few times. The CDR3 DNA reads TGCGCCAGCAGCCCCGAGCGGTTATCCTACAATGAGCAGTTCTTC. Its translation: CASSPERLSYNEQFF. This chain uses TRBV5-1 with TRBJ2-1; TRBD2 is a possible D gene (5 bases). Germline V gives CDR1 SGHRS, CDR2 YFSETQ. The V end was cut by 4 bases, the J end by 1 base, with 12 bases between. This CDR3 region has 15 residues.

This chain connects TRBV19 to TRBJ2-7, with a tentative D call TRBD2 (6 bases). The ends were cut back, 7 bases at V and 2 bases at J, with 12 bases in the middle. Germline CDR1 and CDR2: LNHDA and SQIVND (reference sequence). The CDR3 consists of 13 residues. CDR3 amino acids: CASNFGGTYEQYF. CDR3 in DNA: TGTGCCAGTAATTTTGGGGGGACCTACGAGCAGTACTTC. Together with reference TRBV19 and TRBJ2-7, the CDR3 gives the full variable domain: DGGITQSPKYLFRKEGQNVTLSCEQNLNHDAMYWYRQDPGQGLRLIYYSQIVNDFQKGDIAEGYSVSREKKESFPLTVTSAQKNPTAFYLCASNFGGTYEQYFGPGTRLTVT.

This clone appeared a few times. The chain couples TRBV30 to TRBJ1-4, with D unclear. In germline, CDR1 is GTSNPN, CDR2 SVGIG (reference sequence). The CDR3 is 13 amino acids. V was trimmed by 2 bases and J by 4 bases, leaving 8 bases between them. The CDR3: CAWSIIVNEKLFF. The DNA for the CDR3 is TGTGCCTGGAGTATCATTGTTAATGAAAAACTGTTTTTT.

The gene calls are TRBV9 and TRBJ2-3, with D tentatively TRBD2 (6 bases). This CDR3 contains 17 residues. The germline V gene encodes CDR1 SGDLS and CDR2 YYNGEE. Trimming stripped 0 bases from V and 0 bases from J, with 14 bases between. The CDR3 DNA reads as TGTGCCAGCAGCGTAGGCTTAGGAGGGTCGAGCACAGATACGCAGTATTTT. The encoded protein is CASSVGLGGSSTDTQYF.

The V gene is TRBV30, the J gene TRBJ2-5; 8 bases align to TRBD1. J gave up 3 bases and V 1 base, and 1 base lay outside the gene matches. Germline values: CDR1 GTSNPN, CDR2 SVGIG (reference sequence). The CDR3 spans 13 residues. CDR3 region: CAWSATGEETQYF. The DNA for the CDR3 is TGTGCCTGGAGTGCGACAGGGGAAGAGACCCAGTACTTC.

J is TRBJ1-6 and V is TRBV7-9; a weak D match, TRBD1 (6 bases). The V gene lost 1 base and the J gene lost 10 bases, with 17 bases spanning the gap. The CDR3 has 16 amino acids. Germline CDR1 and CDR2: SEHNR and FQNEAQ (reference sequence). In nucleotides, the CDR3 is TGTGCCAGCAGCTTAGGTCCAGGGGCTACCGACTCACCCCTCCACTTT. It yields the protein CASSLGPGATDSPLHF.

The chain joins TRBV10-1 to TRBJ1-5; no clear D gene. The germline gives CDR1 WNHNN, CDR2 SYGVQD (reference sequence). The CDR3 consists of 14 residues. Trimming removed 6 bases from V and 2 bases from J, with 11 bases in between. The CDR3 DNA follows: TGCGCCAGCAGGACATTCAACCGCAATCAGCCCCAGCATTTT. Encoded protein: CASRTFNRNQPQHF.

This sequence joins TRBV7-2 and TRBJ1-1; no definite D call. The CDR3 consists of 12 residues. The V and J ends lost 4 bases and 4 bases respectively, with 7 bases between them. CDR1 and CDR2 (germline): SGHTA, FQGNSA. The chain's CDR3 is CASSSYGTEAFF. In nucleotides, the CDR3 is TGTGCCAGCAGCTCCTACGGCACTGAAGCTTTCTTT.

The J gene is TRBJ1-1, the V gene TRBV29-1; 9 bases match TRBD1. The germline V gene encodes CDR1 SQVTM and CDR2 ANQGSEA. The CDR3 is 17 amino acids. With 7 bases clipped from V and 0 bases from J, the junction kept 15 bases outside the gene matches. This chain's CDR3 is CSARTRDRVSVNTEAFF. CDR3 nucleotide sequence: TGCAGCGCCCGTACCCGGGACAGGGTATCGGTGAACACTGAAGCTTTCTTT.

V is TRBV5-8 and J is TRBJ2-6; the D is unclear. This CDR3 contains 16 residues. V was cut by 4 bases and J by 2 bases, with 13 bases left in between. The germline CDR1 and CDR2 sequences are SGHTS and YDEGEE. The CDR3 loop reads CASSPLRGTGANVLTF. The CDR3 DNA sequence: TGTGCCAGCAGCCCCTTGAGAGGAACTGGGGCCAACGTCCTGACTTTC.

This chain links TRBV29-1 with TRBJ1-1, with no clear D. The germline V gene has CDR1 SQVTM and CDR2 ANQGSEA. This CDR3 is built from 12 residues. V was trimmed by 4 bases and J by 1 base, leaving 7 bases between them. The CDR3 is CSVVLGNTEAFF. The CDR3 region has the DNA TGCAGCGTTGTACTTGGGAACACTGAAGCTTTCTTT.

The V call is TRBV19, the J call TRBJ1-6; a weak D match, TRBD1 (5 bases). The CDR3 runs 13 residues. CDR1 LNHDA and CDR2 SQIVND come from the germline V gene (reference sequence). V dropped 8 bases and J dropped 9 bases, with 14 bases sitting between them. CDR3 coding DNA: TGTGCCAGTGCTCCAGGGTATGGTTCACCCCTCCACTTT. Translation gives CASAPGYGSPLHF.

The DNA for the CDR3 is TGCGCCAGCAGTGTTCTAGCGGGGAAAGAGACCCAGTACTTC. Protein sequence: CASSVLAGKETQYF. The chain joins TRBV10-2 to TRBJ2-5, with 9 bases fitting TRBD2. Looked up from germline, CDR1 is WSHSY and CDR2 is SAAADI. This CDR3 comprises 14 residues. Trimming removed 4 bases from V and 3 bases from J; junction bases left unmatched: 3.

The chain employs TRBV27 and TRBJ2-2; maybe TRBD2 (5 bases). The CDR3 totals 17 residues. Trimming pared 5 bases from V and 2 bases from J, leaving 18 bases between. Germline CDR1 and CDR2: MNHEY and SMNVEV (reference sequence). The CDR3 nucleotides are TGTGCCAGCAGTCCCTTATCAATAGCGACAAACACCGGGGAGCTGTTTTTT. Its protein is CASSPLSIATNTGELFF.

The gene calls are TRBV6-4 and TRBJ1-2; 9 positions match TRBD1. The CDR3 is made up of 16 amino acids. Trimming cost V 6 bases and J 4 bases; bases outside gene matches: 12. The germline V gene encodes CDR1 MRHNA and CDR2 SNTAGT. The CDR3 loop is CASSETGTGTVYGYTF. The CDR3, as DNA: TGTGCCAGCAGCGAAACCGGGACAGGGACCGTCTATGGCTACACCTTC.

J is TRBJ1-2 and V is TRBV28; D may be TRBD1 (5 bases). This CDR3 spans 14 amino acids. The germline V gene has CDR1 MDHEN and CDR2 SYDVKM. V was shortened by 1 base and J by 4 bases, with 10 bases between the two germline ends. The CDR3 spells CASSLLGEPYGYTF. The DNA of the CDR3 is TGTGCCAGCAGTTTATTAGGGGAACCCTATGGCTACACCTTC.

This clone was counted between two and nine times. The J gene is TRBJ2-3, the V gene TRBV4-3; 13 positions match TRBD2. Germline-derived CDR1 and CDR2 are LGHNA and YSLEER. The CDR3 runs 18 residues. V shed 2 bases and J 2 bases; nucleotides not matched to a gene: 7. The CDR3 is CASSQNPGLAGSTDTQYF. The CDR3 nucleotides are TGCGCCAGCAGCCAAAATCCGGGACTAGCGGGGTCCACAGATACGCAGTATTTT.